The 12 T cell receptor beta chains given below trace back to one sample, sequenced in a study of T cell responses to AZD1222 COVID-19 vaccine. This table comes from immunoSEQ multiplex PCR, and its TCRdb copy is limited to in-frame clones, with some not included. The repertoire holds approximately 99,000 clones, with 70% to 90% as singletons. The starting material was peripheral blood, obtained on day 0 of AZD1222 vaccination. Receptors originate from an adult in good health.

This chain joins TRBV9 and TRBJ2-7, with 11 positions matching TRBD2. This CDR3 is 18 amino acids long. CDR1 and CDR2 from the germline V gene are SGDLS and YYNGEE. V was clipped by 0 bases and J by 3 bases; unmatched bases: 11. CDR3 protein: CASSVGASGRPPYYEQYV. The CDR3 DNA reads TGTGCCAGCAGCGTAGGGGCTAGCGGGAGGCCTCCTTACTACGAGCAGTACGTC.

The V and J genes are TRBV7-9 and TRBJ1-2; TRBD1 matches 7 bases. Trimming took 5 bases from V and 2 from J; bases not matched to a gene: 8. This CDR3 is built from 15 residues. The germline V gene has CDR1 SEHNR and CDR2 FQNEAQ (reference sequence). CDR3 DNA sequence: TGTGCCAGCAGCCCCGGGACAGCCTTAAACTATGGCTACACCTTC. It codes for CASSPGTALNYGYTF.

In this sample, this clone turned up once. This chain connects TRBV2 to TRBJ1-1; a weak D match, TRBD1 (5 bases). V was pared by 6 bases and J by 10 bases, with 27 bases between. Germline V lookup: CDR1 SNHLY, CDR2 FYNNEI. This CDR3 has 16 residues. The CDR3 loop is CASSMRGDGGMGLAFF. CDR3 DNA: TGTGCCAGCAGCATGAGGGGAGACGGGGGAATGGGTTTAGCTTTCTTT.

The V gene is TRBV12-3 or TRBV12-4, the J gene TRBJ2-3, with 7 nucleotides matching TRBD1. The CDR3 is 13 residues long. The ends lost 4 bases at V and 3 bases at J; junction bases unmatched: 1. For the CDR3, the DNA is TGTGCCAGCAGTTCGACAGGGACAGATACGCAGTATTTT. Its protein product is CASSSTGTDTQYF.

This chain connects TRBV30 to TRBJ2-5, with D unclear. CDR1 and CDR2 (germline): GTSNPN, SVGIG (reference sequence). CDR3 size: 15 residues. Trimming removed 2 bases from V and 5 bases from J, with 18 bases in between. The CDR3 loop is CAWSLTAVGMETQYF. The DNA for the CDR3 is TGTGCCTGGAGTCTAACGGCGGTGGGGATGGAGACCCAGTACTTC.

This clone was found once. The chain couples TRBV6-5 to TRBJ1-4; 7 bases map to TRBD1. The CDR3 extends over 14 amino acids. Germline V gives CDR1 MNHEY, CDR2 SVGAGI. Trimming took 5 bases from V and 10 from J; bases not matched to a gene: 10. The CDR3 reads CASSPSLEGAKLFF. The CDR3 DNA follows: TGTGCCAGCAGTCCTTCACTGGAGGGGGCAAAACTGTTTTTT.

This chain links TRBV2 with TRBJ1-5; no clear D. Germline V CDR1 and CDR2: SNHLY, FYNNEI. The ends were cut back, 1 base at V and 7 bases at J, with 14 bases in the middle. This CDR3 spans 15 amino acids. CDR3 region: CASSEEGSLSQPQHF. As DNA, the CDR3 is TGTGCCAGCAGTGAAGAGGGATCGCTTAGCCAGCCCCAGCATTTT.

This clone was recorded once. For the CDR3, the DNA is TGCGCCAGCAGCAAAGGGACTGTCCCTAGCACAGATACGCAGTATTTT. Translation gives CASSKGTVPSTDTQYF. The chain employs TRBV4-3 and TRBJ2-3; possibly TRBD2 for D (6 bases). V was clipped by 5 bases and J by 0 bases, with 15 bases between them. Germline CDR1 and CDR2: LGHNA and YSLEER. This CDR3 contains 16 residues.

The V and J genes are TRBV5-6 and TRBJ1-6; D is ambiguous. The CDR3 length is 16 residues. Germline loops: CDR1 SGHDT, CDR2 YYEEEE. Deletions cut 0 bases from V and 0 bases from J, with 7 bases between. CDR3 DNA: TGTGCCAGCAGCTTGGCTCTCGTCTCCTATAATTCACCCCTCCACTTT. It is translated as CASSLALVSYNSPLHF.

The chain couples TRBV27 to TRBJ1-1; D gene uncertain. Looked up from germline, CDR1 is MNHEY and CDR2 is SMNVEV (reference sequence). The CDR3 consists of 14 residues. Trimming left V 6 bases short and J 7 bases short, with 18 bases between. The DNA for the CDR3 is TGTGCCAGCAGCCCTCCAGGCCAGAACCGTGAAGCTTTCTTT. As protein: CASSPPGQNREAFF.

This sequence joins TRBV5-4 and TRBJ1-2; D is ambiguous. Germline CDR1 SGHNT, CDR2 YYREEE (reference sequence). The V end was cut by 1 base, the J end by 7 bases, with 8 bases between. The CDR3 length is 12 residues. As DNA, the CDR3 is TGTGCCAGCAGCTTGAAATTCAGTGGCTACACCTTC. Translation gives CASSLKFSGYTF. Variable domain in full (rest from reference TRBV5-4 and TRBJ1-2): ETGVTQSPTHLIKTRGQQVTLRCSSQSGHNTVSWYQQALGQGPQFIFQYYREEENGRGNFPPRFSGLQFPNYSSELNVNALELDDSALYLCASSLKFSGYTFGSGTRLTVV.

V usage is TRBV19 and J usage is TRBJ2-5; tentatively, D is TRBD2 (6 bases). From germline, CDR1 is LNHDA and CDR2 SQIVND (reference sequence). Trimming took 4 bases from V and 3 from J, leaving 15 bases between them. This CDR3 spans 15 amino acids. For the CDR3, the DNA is TGTGCCAGTAGTACCTCCGGCGGGGTAAAAGAGACCCAGTACTTC. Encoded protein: CASSTSGGVKETQYF.